This record concerns one T cell receptor (beta chain) sequence. Its matching antigen is unknown. These data originate in a study of graft-versus-host responses after intestinal transplantation. Trimming took 5 bases from V and 0 from J, leaving 17 bases between them. CDR1 and CDR2 (germline): MNHEY, SMNVEV (reference sequence). The CDR3 has 18 amino acids. TCRdb keeps only in-frame clones here, not all; method: immunoSEQ multiplex PCR. The sample has tens of thousands of clones; 88% are singletons. The source material was unstimulated CD4+ T cells sorted from spleen or lymph node cells, sampled before transplant. V usage is TRBV27 and J usage is TRBJ1-6, with D possibly matching TRBD1 (5 bases). This TCR was recovered from a human donor who was the organ donor for an intestinal transplant. CDR3: CASSKRSGGASYNSPLHF. CDR3 DNA sequence: TGTGCCAGCAGTAAGCGATCAGGTGGGGCCTCCTATAATTCACCCCTCCACTTT.